This TCR beta chain appears in the sequencing data of a study of T cells in Graves' hyperthyroidism and ophthalmopathy. Broader study findings: The model's output predicted ophthalmopathy at a median of 6.5 months prior to onset. Researchers found most expanded thyroid clonotypes above 0.001 in blood as well. Using 13 V-J features, a model discriminated ophthalmopathy from stable hyperthyroidism.

RNA transcripts yielded amplified TCR beta CDR3 regions. A first-round RT-PCR of the TCR CDR3 used the HTBI primer set. TCRdb processed the multiplex PCR reads anew with MiXCR; each CDR3 protein has one entry. Of some 600,000 distinct CDR3 sequences in the sample, 14% were seen once. Diagnosis of hyperthyroidism was new in patients aged 18 to 65, and its duration was under 2 months. In regard to this clonotype: What it recognizes is unknown. Being one base from a much bigger clone, this may be a read error.

The CDR3 spans 14 residues. Looked up from germline, CDR1 is MDHEN and CDR2 is SYDVKM. This clonotype was obtained from a woman in her twenties or thirties with Graves' hyperthyroidism that later progressed to Graves' ophthalmopathy. Sequenced sample: blood. This sequence joins TRBV28 and TRBJ2-7; D is possibly TRBD2 (6 bases). The CDR3 DNA sequence: TGTGCCAGCAGGAGGGGCGGAGGGGAATACGGGCAGTACTTC. Translation gives CASRRGGGEYGQYF.